A single T cell receptor (beta chain) is shown here with its context. This entry is derived from a study of shared clonotypes between healthy human individuals. CD45RO-negative CD8 cells positively selected for CCR7 made up the naive population, which excluded terminally differentiated effector memory CD45RA+ cells. The donors were all Caucasian adults (living in Nashville, Tennessee). Trimming took 4 bases from V and 12 from J, leaving 19 bases between them. Germline CDR1 is MGHDK and CDR2 is SYGVNS. The CDR3 loop spans 14 amino acids. Sequencing was performed with immunoSEQ multiplex PCR; in TCRdb, only in-frame clones are kept and a portion is missing. The data contain hundreds of thousands of clones, 96% of them singletons.

The TCR originated in a young man in good health. This rearrangement joins TRBV25-1 to TRBJ2-1; D remains ambiguous. Sequencing input: naive CD8+ T cells sorted from blood. The CDR3 here is CASSVSSLLGRQFF. CDR3 coding DNA: TGTGCCAGCAGTGTTTCATCCCTACTTGGTAGGCAGTTCTTC.